Below, 19 T cell receptor beta chains from the same sample are listed, as sequenced in a study of regulatory T cells in long-lasting Graves disease. To make TCR beta libraries, researchers used iRepertoire HTBI primers and Arm-PCR of CDR3 regions. A single record per CDR3 protein comes from TCRdb applying MiXCR to the multiplex PCR reads. The sample carries 310,000 or so distinct CDR3 sequences, around a fifth recorded once. Time point here: persistent/refractory GD, antithyroid drugs over 5 years with positive TRAb. Generation of the TCR library employed RNA extracted from PBMCs. Sequences were derived from peripheral blood mononuclear cells (PBMCs), sampled when the disease was refractory, from a patient treated with antithyroid drugs. These receptors were collected from a female donor with Graves disease.

On this clonotype itself: Only one base separates this from a far larger clonotype, so it likely reflects a read error. J is TRBJ2-4 and V is TRBV6-2 or TRBV6-3; D is perhaps TRBD2 (5 bases). Germline CDR1 reads MNHEY; CDR2 reads SVGEGT. This CDR3 spans 15 amino acids. The CDR3 DNA reads TGTGCCGGCAGTTTAACGGGGTGGAGCAAAAACATTCAGTACTTC. Encoded protein: CAGSLTGWSKNIQYF.

This clonotype was counted at least ten times. J is TRBJ2-7 and V is TRBV11-2; D gene ambiguous. Germline CDR1 is SGHAT and CDR2 is FQNNGV. The CDR3 consists of 14 residues. The germline V and J ends were trimmed by 5 bases and 2 bases, with 13 bases remaining between them. CDR3 sequence reads: CASSPGRNTYEQYF. The CDR3 DNA sequence: TGTGCCAGCAGCCCAGGCAGAAATACCTACGAGCAGTACTTC.

This clonotype was counted a few times. Relative to the germline gene, one junction end is altered; a read error may explain this. J is TRBJ1-3 and V is TRBV20-1, with D perhaps TRBD1 (5 bases). The CDR3 covers 14 residues. Germline assignment: CDR1 DFQATT and CDR2 SNEGSKA (reference sequence). The CDR3 sequence: CSTRDGGIGNTIYF. For the CDR3, the DNA is TGCAGTACTAGAGATGGGGGGATCGGAAACACCATATATTTT.

The gene calls are TRBV19 and TRBJ1-5; D is unresolved. The germline gives CDR1 LNHDA, CDR2 SQIVND (reference sequence). Trimming shortened V by 10 bases and J by 5 bases, and 21 bases separated the two germline ends. The CDR3 is made up of 15 amino acids. The CDR3 DNA sequence: TGTGCCACCCAAGGTATACGGGAGAGATATCAGCCCCAGCATTTT. Translation: CATQGIRERYQPQHF.

This chain links TRBV10-2 with TRBJ2-2; possible D gene TRBD1, 6 bases. Germline V CDR1 and CDR2: WSHSY, SAAADI. The length of the CDR3 is 14 residues. V was pared by 8 bases and J by 5 bases, with 15 bases between. In nucleotides, the CDR3 is TGCGCCAGCGTAGAACAGGGTACTACCGGGGAGCTGTTTTTT. Its protein is CASVEQGTTGELFF.

The chain couples TRBV6-2 or TRBV6-3 to TRBJ2-1; D is undetermined. The germline gives CDR1 MNHEY, CDR2 SVGEGT. With 0 bases removed from V and 2 bases from J, the gap between germline ends came to 8 bases. The CDR3 spans 15 residues. CDR3 nucleotides: TGTGCCAGCAGTTACTCGGGTGGGACCTACAATGAGCAGTTCTTC. Protein product: CASSYSGGTYNEQFF.

The count of this clonotype is one. The J gene is TRBJ2-3, the V gene TRBV27; tentatively, D is TRBD2 (5 bases). The CDR3 spans 14 residues. V was trimmed by 5 bases and J by 2 bases, leaving 11 bases between them. Germline V CDR1 and CDR2: MNHEY, SMNVEV (reference sequence). The CDR3 reads CASSGLPFTDTQYF. The CDR3 nucleotides read TGTGCCAGCAGTGGACTTCCCTTCACAGATACGCAGTATTTT.

The chain uses TRBV6-2 or TRBV6-3 and TRBJ1-4, with D maybe TRBD1 (5 bases). Trimming pared 2 bases from V and 1 base from J, leaving 5 bases between. Germline V gene lookup returns CDR1 MNHEY and CDR2 SVGEGT. The CDR3 contains 14 residues. The CDR3 sequence is CASSYQGTNEKLFF. The CDR3 nucleotides are TGTGCCAGCAGTTACCAGGGAACTAATGAAAAACTGTTTTTT.

The sample holds many counts of this clonotype. This chain links TRBV15 with TRBJ2-2; perhaps TRBD2 as D (6 bases). The germline V gene encodes CDR1 LNHNV and CDR2 YYDKDF (reference sequence). This CDR3 is built from 17 residues. Trimming took off 0 bases at V and 3 bases at J, with 14 bases between the two ends. CDR3 DNA sequence: TGTGCCACCAGCAGAGATACCCTCGCGGGACACACCGGGGAGCTGTTTTTT. Its translation is CATSRDTLAGHTGELFF.

This clonotype was counted only a few times. The genes are TRBV4-2 and TRBJ2-3; D is unclear. CDR3 length: 15 amino acids. Germline CDR1 reads LGHNA; CDR2 reads YNFKEQ. V was shortened by 0 bases and J by 6 bases, with 13 bases between the two germline ends. The chain's CDR3 is CASSQERAVGDTQYF. In DNA, the CDR3 is TGTGCCAGCAGCCAAGAACGGGCGGTCGGGGATACGCAGTATTTT.

This chain uses TRBV7-9 with TRBJ1-5; 8 nucleotides line up with TRBD1. V was pared by 4 bases and J by 1 base, with 15 bases of the junction left unmatched. Germline CDR1 reads SEHNR; CDR2 reads FQNEAQ (reference sequence). The CDR3 loop spans 19 amino acids. The CDR3: CASSSLVGQGEFSNQPQHF. CDR3 in DNA: TGTGCCAGCAGCTCACTCGTTGGACAGGGCGAGTTCAGCAATCAGCCCCAGCATTTT.

This clonotype was counted between two and nine times. The rearrangement uses TRBV6-1 and TRBJ2-2; weak D call: TRBD1 (6 bases). The CDR3 is made up of 14 amino acids. Germline V gene data show CDR1 as MNHNS and CDR2 as SASEGT. Trimming took off 8 bases at V and 3 bases at J, with 13 bases between the two ends. The DNA of the CDR3 is TGTGCCAGCGTGTTTAGACAGGACACCGGGGAGCTGTTTTTT. This sequence encodes CASVFRQDTGELFF.

This clonotype has just a few counts. V and J are TRBV3-1 and TRBJ1-5; no reliable D call. The CDR3 consists of 16 residues. V was shortened by 4 bases and J by 1 base, with 14 bases between the two germline ends. Looked up from germline, CDR1 is LGHDT and CDR2 is YNNKEL (reference sequence). The CDR3: CASSPTVFGSNQPQHF. The CDR3 region has the DNA TGTGCCAGCAGCCCCACAGTCTTCGGCAGCAATCAGCCCCAGCATTTT.

This clonotype occurred a few times. This chain uses TRBV5-6 with TRBJ2-6, with a possible D match to TRBD1 (6 bases). The CDR3 is made up of 16 amino acids. Germline-derived CDR1 and CDR2 are SGHDT and YYEEEE. V was trimmed by 4 bases and J by 0 bases, leaving 11 bases between them. In DNA form, the CDR3 reads TGTGCCAGCAGCACGGGACATTTCTCTGGGGCCAACGTCCTGACTTTC. Amino acids: CASSTGHFSGANVLTF. The variable domain in full, with the rest retrieved from reference TRBV5-6 and TRBJ2-6, is DAGVTQSPTHLIKTRGQQVTLRCSPKSGHDTVSWYQQALGQGPQFIFQYYEEEERQRGNFPDRFSGHQFPNYSSELNVNALLLGDSALYLCASSTGHFSGANVLTFGAGSRLTVL.

This clonotype has more than one count but fewer than ten. The V and J genes are TRBV7-9 and TRBJ1-3, with TRBD1 matching over 9 bases. Trimming at V came to 5 bases and at J to 7 bases, leaving 12 bases not matched to a gene. CDR1 and CDR2 from the germline V gene are SEHNR and FQNEAQ (reference sequence). The CDR3 is made up of 16 amino acids. Written as DNA, the CDR3 is TGTGCCAGCAGCGGCTCGAGAAGGACAGGGGTCAACACCATATATTTT. Translation: CASSGSRRTGVNTIYF.

V is TRBV9 and J is TRBJ1-6, with D unclear. Germline V gene lookup returns CDR1 SGDLS and CDR2 YYNGEE. V gave up 0 bases and J gave up 4 bases, with 8 bases separating them. The CDR3 is made up of 15 amino acids. CDR3 bases: TGTGCCAGCAGCGTAGACAGTTTATATAATTCACCCCTCCACTTT. As protein: CASSVDSLYNSPLHF.

The chain links TRBV7-3 to TRBJ2-3; 10 nucleotides match TRBD1. Trimming at V came to 3 bases and at J to 4 bases, leaving 4 bases not matched to a gene. The CDR3 is 15 residues long. Germline V gives CDR1 SGHTA, CDR2 FQGTGA. This CDR3 reads CASSLGGTGADTQYF. CDR3 nucleotide sequence: TGTGCCAGCAGCTTGGGTGGGACAGGGGCAGATACGCAGTATTTT. The full variable domain, rest sourced from reference TRBV7-3 and TRBJ2-3, is GAGVSQTPSNKVTEKGKYVELRCDPISGHTALYWYRQSLGQGPEFLIYFQGTGAADDSGLPNDRFFAVRPEGSVSTLKIQRTERGDSAVYLCASSLGGTGADTQYFGPGTRLTVL.

The chain has TRBV28 and TRBJ2-3, with TRBD1 identical over 10 bases. In germline, CDR1 is MDHEN, CDR2 SYDVKM. J gave up 6 bases and V 7 bases, and 10 bases lay outside the gene matches. CDR3 length: 15 residues. CDR3 sequence (DNA): TGTGCCAGCATCTCCGGGACAGGGGCCCCCGATACGCAGTATTTT. As protein: CASISGTGAPDTQYF.

The chain links TRBV18 to TRBJ2-7; unclear D gene. Germline-derived CDR1 and CDR2 are KGHSH and LQKENI. CDR3 size: 13 residues. V lost 5 bases and J lost 1, with 9 bases in between. Here the CDR3 DNA reads TGTGCCAGCTCAAGCTCGCCGTCCTACGAGCAGTACTTC. Translating gives CASSSSPSYEQYF. Full variable domain (rest looked up from reference TRBV18 and TRBJ2-7): NAGVMQNPRHLVRRRGQEARLRCSPMKGHSHVYWYRQLPEEGLKFMVYLQKENIIDESGMPKERFSAEFPKEGPSILRIQQVVRGDSAAYFCASSSSPSYEQYFGPGTRLTVT.